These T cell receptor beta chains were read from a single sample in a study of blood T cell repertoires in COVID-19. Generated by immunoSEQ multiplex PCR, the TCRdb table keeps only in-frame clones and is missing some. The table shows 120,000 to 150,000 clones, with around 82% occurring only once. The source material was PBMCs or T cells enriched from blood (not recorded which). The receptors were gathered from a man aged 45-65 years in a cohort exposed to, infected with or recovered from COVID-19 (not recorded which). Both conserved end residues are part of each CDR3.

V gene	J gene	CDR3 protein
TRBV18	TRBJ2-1	CASSATGAGGLNEQFF
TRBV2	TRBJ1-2	CASSLKDRTYGYTF
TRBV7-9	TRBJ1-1	CASSLEGRTEAFF
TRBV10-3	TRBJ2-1	CAISEYSGSHSYNEQFF
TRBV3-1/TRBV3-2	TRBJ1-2	CASSSTENYGYTF
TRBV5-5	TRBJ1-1	CASSWSEGTEAFF
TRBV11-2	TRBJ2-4	CASSITSGADIQYF
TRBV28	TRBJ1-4	CASRWGDLNEKLFF
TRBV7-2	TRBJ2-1	CASSLLTSGSEQFF
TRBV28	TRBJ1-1	CASSSRAEAFF
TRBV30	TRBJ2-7	CAWSDGGRQYF
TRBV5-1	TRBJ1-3	CASSLEQAGNTIYF
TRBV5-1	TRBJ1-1	CASRSQGVTEAFF
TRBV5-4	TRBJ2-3	CASSLFLAGSVTDTQYF
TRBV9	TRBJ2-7	CASSVGLDPSYEQYF
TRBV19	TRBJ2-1	CASSIDPHAGNEQFF
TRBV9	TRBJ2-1	CASSVGRGRHNEQFF
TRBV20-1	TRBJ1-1	CSARDWPEAFF
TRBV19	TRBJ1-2	CASSIPRGAANYGYTF
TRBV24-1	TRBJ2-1	CATSDLDRGGADNEQFF
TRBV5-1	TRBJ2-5	CASSLKEAGLQETQYF
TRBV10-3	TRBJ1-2	CAISESDRDYGYTF
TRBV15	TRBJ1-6	CATSREGQGRSPLHF
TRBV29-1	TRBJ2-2	CSVEEDLTGELFF
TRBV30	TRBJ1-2	CAWSGRVGYTF
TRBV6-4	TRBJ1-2	CASSDSWAAVNYGYTF
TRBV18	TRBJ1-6	CASSGQGYNSPLHF
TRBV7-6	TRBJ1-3	CASSLQGEPGNTIYF
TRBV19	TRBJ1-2	CATRPGSYGYTF
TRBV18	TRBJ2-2	CASSPPTRNTGELFF
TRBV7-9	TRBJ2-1	CASSFSQGSSYNEQFF
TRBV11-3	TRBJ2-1	CASSFGAGAGGNEQFF
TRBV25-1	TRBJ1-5	CASSTGYSNQPQHF
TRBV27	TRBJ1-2	CASSLSGRGNYGYTF
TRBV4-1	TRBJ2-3	CASSQDGQGLAVHTQYF
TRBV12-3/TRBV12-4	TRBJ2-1	CASSRSVNEQFF
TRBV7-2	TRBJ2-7	CASSLAGSYEQYF
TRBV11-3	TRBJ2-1	CASSLDLTSGNEQFF
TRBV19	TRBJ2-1	CATVAGHHNEQFF
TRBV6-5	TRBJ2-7	CASRATALSYEQYF
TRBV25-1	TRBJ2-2	CASSDIGTGELFF
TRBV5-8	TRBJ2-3	CASSFHGGRASDTQYF